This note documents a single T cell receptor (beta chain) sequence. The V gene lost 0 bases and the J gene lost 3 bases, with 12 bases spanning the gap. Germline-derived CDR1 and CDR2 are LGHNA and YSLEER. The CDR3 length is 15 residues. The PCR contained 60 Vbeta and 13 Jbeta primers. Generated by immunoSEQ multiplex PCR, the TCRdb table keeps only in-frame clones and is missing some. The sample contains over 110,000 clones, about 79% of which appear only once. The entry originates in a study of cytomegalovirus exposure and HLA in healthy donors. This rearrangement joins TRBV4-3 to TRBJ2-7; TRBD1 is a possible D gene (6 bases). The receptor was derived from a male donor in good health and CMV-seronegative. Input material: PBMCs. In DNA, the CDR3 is TGCGCCAGCAGCCAAGATCGGGCAGGGGACTACGAGCAGTACTTC. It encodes CASSQDRAGDYEQYF.